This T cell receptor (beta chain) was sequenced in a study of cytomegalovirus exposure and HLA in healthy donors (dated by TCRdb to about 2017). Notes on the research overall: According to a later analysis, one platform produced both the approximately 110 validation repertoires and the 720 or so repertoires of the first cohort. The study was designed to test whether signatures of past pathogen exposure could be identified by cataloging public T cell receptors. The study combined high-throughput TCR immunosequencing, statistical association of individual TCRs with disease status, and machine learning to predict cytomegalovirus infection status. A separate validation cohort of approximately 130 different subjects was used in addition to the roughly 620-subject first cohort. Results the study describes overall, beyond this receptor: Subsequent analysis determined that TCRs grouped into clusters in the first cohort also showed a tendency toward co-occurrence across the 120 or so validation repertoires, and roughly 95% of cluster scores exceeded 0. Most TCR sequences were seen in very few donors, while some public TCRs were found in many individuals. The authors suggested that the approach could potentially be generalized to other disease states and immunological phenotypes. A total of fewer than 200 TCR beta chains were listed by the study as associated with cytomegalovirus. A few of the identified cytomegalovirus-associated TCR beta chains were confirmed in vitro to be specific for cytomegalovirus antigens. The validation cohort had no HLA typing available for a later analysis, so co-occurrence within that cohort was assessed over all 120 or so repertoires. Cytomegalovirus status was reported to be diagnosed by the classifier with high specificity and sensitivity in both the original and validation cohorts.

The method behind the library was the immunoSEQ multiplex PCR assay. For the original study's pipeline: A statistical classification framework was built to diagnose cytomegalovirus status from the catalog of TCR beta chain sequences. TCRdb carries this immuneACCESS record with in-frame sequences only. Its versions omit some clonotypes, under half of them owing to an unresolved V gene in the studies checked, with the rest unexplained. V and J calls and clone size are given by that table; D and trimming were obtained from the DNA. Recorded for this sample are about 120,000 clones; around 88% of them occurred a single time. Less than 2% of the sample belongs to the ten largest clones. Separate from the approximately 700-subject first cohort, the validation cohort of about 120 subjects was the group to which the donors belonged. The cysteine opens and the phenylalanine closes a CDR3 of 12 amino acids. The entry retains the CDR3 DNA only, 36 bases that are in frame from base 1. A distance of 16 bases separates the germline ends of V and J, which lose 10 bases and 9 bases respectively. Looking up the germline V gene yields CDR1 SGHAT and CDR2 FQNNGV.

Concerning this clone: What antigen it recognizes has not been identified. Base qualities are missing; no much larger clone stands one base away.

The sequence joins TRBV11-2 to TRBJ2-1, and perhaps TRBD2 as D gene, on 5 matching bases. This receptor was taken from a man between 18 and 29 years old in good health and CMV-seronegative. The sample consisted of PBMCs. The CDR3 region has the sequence CATTLASTEQFF. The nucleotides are TGTGCCACTACGTTGGCTAGCACTGAGCAGTTCTTC.